Listed here are 10 T cell receptor beta chains from one sample, sequenced in a study of cytomegalovirus exposure and HLA in healthy donors. The study ran its PCR with 60 Vbeta and 13 Jbeta primers. Here immunoSEQ multiplex PCR was the method, and the copy in TCRdb shows in-frame clones only, minus some. Of roughly 150,000 clones listed, about three quarters were seen once; the top ten hold roughly 4.3%. The sample consisted of PBMCs. The receptors stem from a male donor in good health and CMV-seronegative.

The gene calls are TRBV2 and TRBJ1-3, with 10 bases aligning to TRBD1. Per germline, CDR1 SNHLY and CDR2 FYNNEI. The CDR3 runs to 16 residues. The trim removed 7 bases at V and 2 bases at J, leaving 8 bases unmatched. The CDR3 protein is CASTSGDRGTGNTIYF. The CDR3 DNA sequence: TGTGCCAGCACTAGCGGGGACAGGGGCACTGGAAACACCATATATTTT. Supplemented by reference TRBV2 and TRBJ1-3, the full variable domain reads EPEVTQTPSHQVTQMGQEVILRCVPISNHLYFYWYRQILGQKVEFLVSFYNNEISEKSEIFDDQFSVERPDGSNFTLKIRSTKLEDSAMYFCASTSGDRGTGNTIYFGEGSWLTVV.

J is TRBJ1-4 and V is TRBV4-1; D is perhaps TRBD1 (5 bases). V was shortened by 0 bases and J by 8 bases, with 10 bases between the two germline ends. In germline, CDR1 is MGHRA, CDR2 YSYEKL. The CDR3 is 14 amino acids. The CDR3 spells CASSQEVPGEKLFF. DNA of the CDR3: TGCGCCAGCAGCCAAGAGGTTCCAGGGGAAAAACTGTTTTTT.

CDR3: CAIRRGQGNSPLHF. The CDR3 DNA reads TGTGCCATCCGTCGAGGGCAGGGGAATTCACCCCTCCACTTT. The chain uses TRBV10-3 and TRBJ1-6, with D perhaps matching TRBD1 (6 bases). Trimming left V 8 bases short and J 7 bases short, with 15 bases between. Germline V gene sequence: CDR1 ENHRY, CDR2 SYGVKD. The length of the CDR3 is 14 residues.

The chain employs TRBV11-2 and TRBJ1-1; 8 bases match TRBD1. The CDR3 length is 14 residues. V was clipped by 5 bases and J by 2 bases; unmatched bases: 4. CDR1 is SGHAT, CDR2 FQNNGV, per germline. The CDR3 reads CASSMDRVNTEAFF. The DNA of the CDR3 is TGTGCCAGCAGCATGGACAGGGTAAACACTGAAGCTTTCTTT.

This chain connects TRBV7-9 to TRBJ2-3; D perhaps matches TRBD2 (5 bases). This CDR3 has 15 residues. The ends were cut back, 5 bases at V and 0 bases at J, with 12 bases in the middle. Germline CDR1 is SEHNR and CDR2 is FQNEAQ (reference sequence). CDR3 DNA: TGTGCCAGCAGCCCGGGGAGTACTAGCACAGATACGCAGTATTTT. As protein: CASSPGSTSTDTQYF.

The chain employs TRBV4-2 and TRBJ2-1; 13 bases fit TRBD2. After removal of 4 bases from V and 4 bases from J, the junction contained 10 bases not matched to a gene. In germline, CDR1 is LGHNA, CDR2 YNFKEQ. CDR3 length: 18 amino acids. For the CDR3, the DNA is TGTGCCAGCAGCCTCACAGGACTAGCGGGGGAGTTTTACAATGAGCAGTTCTTC. This translates into CASSLTGLAGEFYNEQFF.

The chain combines TRBV4-2 with TRBJ2-1; TRBD2 is a possible D gene (6 bases). CDR3 size: 14 residues. V lost 1 base to trimming and J lost 15 bases, with 19 bases between them. The germline V gene encodes CDR1 LGHNA and CDR2 YNFKEQ. The DNA for the CDR3 is TGTGCCAGCAGCCAAGTTGGCGGGACCTCCCGGGGGTTCTTC. Amino acid sequence: CASSQVGGTSRGFF.

The chain is built from TRBV18 and TRBJ2-5, with D perhaps TRBD2 (5 bases). V lost 4 bases, J lost 5 bases, and 14 bases lay in between. CDR1 is KGHSH and CDR2 is LQKENI in the germline V gene. The CDR3 consists of 14 residues. For the CDR3, the DNA is TGTGCCAGCTCACAGTTTCCGGGGATGGAGACCCAGTACTTC. Its translation is CASSQFPGMETQYF.

CDR3 protein: CASSFSGGGSNTGELFF. Here the CDR3 DNA reads TGCGCCAGCAGCTTCTCAGGGGGCGGGTCGAACACCGGGGAGCTGTTTTTT. The gene calls are TRBV5-1 and TRBJ2-2; 8 positions agree with TRBD1. V lost 2 bases to trimming and J lost 0 bases; unmatched junction nucleotides: 6. The CDR3 covers 17 residues. The germline V gene has CDR1 SGHRS and CDR2 YFSETQ.

The chain employs TRBV5-6 and TRBJ1-2; 9 bases fit TRBD1. The V gene end was trimmed by 2 bases and the J gene end by 2 bases; junction bases not matched to a gene: 1. The germline V gene has CDR1 SGHDT and CDR2 YYEEEE. The CDR3 runs to 14 residues. The CDR3 nucleotides are TGTGCCAGCAGCTTAGGACAGGGGAACTATGGCTACACCTTC. It translates to CASSLGQGNYGYTF.